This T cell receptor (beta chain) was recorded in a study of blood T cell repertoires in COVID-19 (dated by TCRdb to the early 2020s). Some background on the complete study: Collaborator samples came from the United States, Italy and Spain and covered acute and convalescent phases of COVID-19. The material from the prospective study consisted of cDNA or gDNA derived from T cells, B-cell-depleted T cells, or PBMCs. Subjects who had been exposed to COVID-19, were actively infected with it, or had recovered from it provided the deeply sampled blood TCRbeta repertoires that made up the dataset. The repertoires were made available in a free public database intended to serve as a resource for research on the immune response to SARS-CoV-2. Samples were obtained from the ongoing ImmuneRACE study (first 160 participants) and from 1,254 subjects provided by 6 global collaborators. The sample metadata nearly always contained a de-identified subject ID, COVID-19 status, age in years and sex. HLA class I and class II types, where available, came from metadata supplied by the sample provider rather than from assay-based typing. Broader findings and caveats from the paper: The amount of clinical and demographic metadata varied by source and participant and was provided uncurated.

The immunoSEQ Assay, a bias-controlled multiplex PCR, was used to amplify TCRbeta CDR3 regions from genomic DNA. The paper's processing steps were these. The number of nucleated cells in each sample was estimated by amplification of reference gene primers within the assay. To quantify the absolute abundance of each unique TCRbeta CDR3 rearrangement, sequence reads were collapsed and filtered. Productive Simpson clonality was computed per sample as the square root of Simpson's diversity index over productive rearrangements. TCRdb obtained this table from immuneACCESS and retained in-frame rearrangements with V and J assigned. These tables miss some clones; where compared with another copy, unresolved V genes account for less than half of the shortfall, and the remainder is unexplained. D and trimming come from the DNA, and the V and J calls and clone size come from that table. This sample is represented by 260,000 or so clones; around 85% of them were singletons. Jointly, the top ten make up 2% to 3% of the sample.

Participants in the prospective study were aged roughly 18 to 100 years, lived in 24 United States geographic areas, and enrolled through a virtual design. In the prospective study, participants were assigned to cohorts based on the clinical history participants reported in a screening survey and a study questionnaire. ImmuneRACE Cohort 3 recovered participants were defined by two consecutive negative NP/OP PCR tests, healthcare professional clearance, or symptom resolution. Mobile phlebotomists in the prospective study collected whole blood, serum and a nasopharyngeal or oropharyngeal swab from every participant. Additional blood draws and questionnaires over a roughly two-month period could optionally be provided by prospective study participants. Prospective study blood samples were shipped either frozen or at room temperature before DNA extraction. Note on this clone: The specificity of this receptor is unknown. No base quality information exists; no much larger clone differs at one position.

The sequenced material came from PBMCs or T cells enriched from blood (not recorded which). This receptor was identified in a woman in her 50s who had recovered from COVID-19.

The DNA reads TGTGCCAGCAGCGGAGGCGGGGGGGCAGTAGATACGCAGTATTTT. Protein translation: CASSGGGGAVDTQYF. The V and J genes are TRBV13 and TRBJ2-3; TRBD2 lines up with 9 middle nucleotides. CDR1 is given as PRHDT and CDR2 as FYEKMQ, both from the germline V gene (reference sequence). From its cysteine to its phenylalanine, the CDR3 spans 15 amino acids. This entry keeps only the CDR3 DNA: 45 bases, framed from base 1. For this chain, trimming is 5 bases at the V end and 5 bases at the J end, and the number of junction bases without a gene match is 8. Here the CDR3 is joined to the reference TRBV13 and TRBJ2-3 genes, and the full variable domain is: AAGVIQSPRHLIKEKRETATLKCYPIPRHDTVYWYQQGPGQDPQFLISFYEKMQSDKGSIPDRFSAQQFSDYHSELNMSSLELGDSALYFCASSGGGGAVDTQYFGPGTRLTVL.